A selection of T cell receptor beta chains follows, all from one sample in a study of blood T cell repertoires in COVID-19. Profiling relied on immunoSEQ multiplex PCR, and the TCRdb table lists in-frame clones only, not all of them. Found here are about 30,000 clones, about 86% of them singletons; the top ten hold 20% to 30%. Sequencing was performed on peripheral blood. These TCRs come from a human donor in a cohort sampled during active COVID-19. Each CDR3 is given with its conserved first and last residue. A D gene is named only where the DNA matches it firmly. The listing skips clone size in some rows; elsewhere it reads once, few, many or a size class.

v_call	d_call	clone_size	j_call	cdr3_aa	cdr3_nt
TRBV5-1	-	once	TRBJ2-2	CASSLSGNTGELFF	TGCGCCAGCAGCTTGAGTGGCAACACCGGGGAGCTGTTTTTT
TRBV7-3	-	-	TRBJ2-7	CASSFSRDYEQYF	TGTGCCAGCAGCTTTTCCCGGGACTACGAGCAGTACTTC
TRBV5-1	TRBD2	-	TRBJ2-1	CASSLVPGLAGADNEQFF	TGCGCCAGCAGCTTGGTCCCGGGACTAGCGGGGGCGGACAATGAGCAGTTCTTC
TRBV4-1	-	-	TRBJ2-5	CASSQVSGGLQETQYF	TGCGCCAGCAGCCAAGTGTCAGGGGGGTTACAAGAGACCCAGTACTTC
TRBV6-6	-	few	TRBJ2-7	CAAAETGLSYEQYF	TGTGCCGCAGCCGAGACAGGCCTCTCCTACGAGCAGTACTTC
TRBV9	-	-	TRBJ1-2	CASSENQVSYGYTF	TGTGCCAGCAGCGAGAATCAAGTCAGCTATGGCTACACCTTC
TRBV19	TRBD2	-	TRBJ2-1	CASSIGKGLAGLSYNEQFF	TGTGCCAGTAGTATAGGAAAGGGACTAGCGGGGCTTTCCTACAATGAGCAGTTCTTC
TRBV3-1/TRBV3-2	TRBD2	-	TRBJ2-3	CASSPTTSGGVDTQYF	TGTGCCAGCAGTCCTACCACTAGCGGGGGGGTAGATACGCAGTATTTT
TRBV7-3	TRBD2	-	TRBJ2-3	CASSLTSGGAYTQYF	TGTGCCAGCAGCTTAACTAGCGGGGGGGCTTATACGCAGTATTTT
TRBV5-6	-	-	TRBJ1-1	CASSPSGDPEAFF	TGTGCCAGCAGCCCGTCCGGGGATCCTGAAGCTTTCTTT
TRBV10-3	-	-	TRBJ1-1	CAISELNTEAFF	TGTGCCATCAGTGAACTAAACACTGAAGCTTTCTTT
TRBV11-2	-	-	TRBJ1-1	CASSLESRGRTEAFF	TGTGCCAGCAGCTTAGAGTCCAGGGGCAGGACTGAAGCTTTCTTT
TRBV4-1	-	-	TRBJ2-6	CASSQERSSGANVLTF	TGCGCCAGCAGCCAAGAACGGAGCTCTGGGGCCAACGTCCTGACTTTC
TRBV4-1	-	-	TRBJ1-2	CASSRGAGVSYGYTF	TGCGCCAGCAGCCGTGGGGCGGGGGTAAGCTATGGCTACACCTTC
TRBV10-3	-	-	TRBJ1-5	CAISAAGGNQPQHF	TGTGCCATCAGTGCCGCGGGGGGCAATCAGCCCCAGCATTTT
TRBV19	-	-	TRBJ2-1	CASSIGQYNEQFF	TGTGCCAGTAGTATAGGGCAGTACAATGAGCAGTTCTTC
TRBV11-2	-	-	TRBJ2-7	CASSSGYEQYF	TGTGCCAGCAGCTCGGGCTACGAGCAGTACTTC
TRBV18	TRBD1	-	TRBJ1-2	CASSPTGQVYGYTF	TGTGCCAGCTCCCCTACCGGACAGGTGTATGGCTACACCTTC
TRBV19	TRBD1	-	TRBJ2-3	CASKDRGQADTQYF	TGTGCCAGTAAAGACAGGGGGCAAGCAGATACGCAGTATTTT
TRBV5-8	TRBD1	-	TRBJ1-2	CASSLGQGVYGYTF	TGTGCCAGCAGCTTGGGACAGGGAGTCTATGGCTACACCTTC
TRBV6-5	-	-	TRBJ2-7	CASSYLAQGGEQYF	TGTGCCAGCAGTTATTTGGCCCAGGGGGGCGAGCAGTACTTC
TRBV5-1	-	-	TRBJ1-1	CASSWIRDTEAFF	TGCGCCAGCAGCTGGATCAGGGACACTGAAGCTTTCTTT
TRBV7-9	-	-	TRBJ1-2	CASRGSLPPNYGYTF	TGTGCCAGCAGGGGCTCGCTCCCTCCAAACTATGGCTACACCTTC
TRBV19	TRBD1	-	TRBJ1-2	CATKGDRVHTF	TGTGCCACAAAGGGGGACAGGGTTCACACCTTC
TRBV2	TRBD1	-	TRBJ1-5	CASRGTETLYSNQPQHF	TGTGCCAGCAGGGGGACAGAGACGCTTTATAGCAATCAGCCCCAGCATTTT
TRBV7-6	-	-	TRBJ2-4	CASSPQSTGRAKNIQYF	TGTGCCAGCAGCCCTCAATCGACAGGCCGAGCCAAAAACATTCAGTACTTC
TRBV20-1	-	-	TRBJ1-5	CSASEASGNQPQHF	TGCAGTGCTAGTGAGGCGAGCGGGAATCAGCCCCAGCATTTT
TRBV15	-	-	TRBJ1-3	CATSSGGNGNTIYF	TGTGCCACCAGCAGTGGAGGGAACGGAAACACCATATATTTT
TRBV7-9	TRBD1	-	TRBJ2-2	CGGQSNTGELFF	TGTGGGGGACAGTCGAACACCGGGGAGCTGTTTTTT
TRBV6-1	-	-	TRBJ1-1	CASSERTPGNTEAFF	TGTGCCAGCAGTGAACGGACTCCGGGGAACACTGAAGCTTTCTTT
TRBV5-1	-	-	TRBJ2-5	CASSRQGLETQYF	TGCGCCAGCAGCCGACAGGGACTCGAGACCCAGTACTTC
TRBV27	-	-	TRBJ2-7	CASSLFGSYEQYF	TGTGCCAGCAGTTTATTCGGGTCCTACGAGCAGTACTTC
TRBV27	TRBD1	-	TRBJ1-1	CASSAERDRGLNTEAFF	TGTGCCAGCAGTGCAGAACGGGACAGGGGATTGAACACTGAAGCTTTCTTT
TRBV11-3	TRBD2	-	TRBJ2-5	CASSRGTSGEETQYF	TGTGCCAGCAGCCGAGGGACTAGCGGGGAGGAGACCCAGTACTTC
TRBV9	TRBD1	-	TRBJ1-2	CASSDRTGFGYTF	TGTGCCAGCAGCGACCGGACAGGGTTTGGCTACACCTTC
TRBV11-2	TRBD2	-	TRBJ2-3	CASRPPKSGGPTDTQYF	TGTGCCAGCAGGCCCCCGAAGAGCGGGGGACCCACAGATACGCAGTATTTT
TRBV2	TRBD1	-	TRBJ1-6	CASSEQGGSYNSPLHF	TGTGCCAGCAGTGAACAGGGGGGCTCCTATAATTCACCCCTCCACTTT
TRBV4-2	-	once	TRBJ2-5	CASSQTGERAQYF	TGTGCCAGCAGCCAAACCGGGGAGCGGGCCCAGTACTTC
TRBV7-3	-	-	TRBJ1-1	CASSPSGENTEAFF	TGTGCCAGCAGCCCGTCCGGGGAGAACACTGAAGCTTTCTTT
TRBV6-5	TRBD1	-	TRBJ2-5	CASKRTGSGQETQYF	TGTGCCAGCAAGAGGACAGGGAGCGGGCAAGAGACCCAGTACTTC